This T cell receptor beta chain comes out of a study of PD-1 blockade in classical Hodgkin lymphoma. Notes on the study in general: Diversity similar to that of newly diagnosed patients was seen at baseline in complete responders. CD4+ TCR diversity climbed significantly by C4D1, unlike CD8+ TCR diversity. Undefined causes, possibly disease activity or prior therapy, underlie the repertoire differences. As was reported, newly diagnosed patients showed lower baseline TCR diversity than healthy donors did.

Produced via immunoSEQ multiplex PCR; TCRdb's table is partial and in-frame only. The top ten clones hold under 9.5% of a sample with tens of thousands of clones, just over 90% of them seen once. As to this clone: No antigen is known for it.

All trial patients relapsed after autologous stem cell transplantation. This CDR3 comprises 14 residues. Germline V gene lookup returns CDR1 WNHNN and CDR2 SYGVQD (reference sequence). V lost 9 bases, J lost 0 bases, and 12 bases lay in between. V usage is TRBV10-1 and J usage is TRBJ2-4; TRBD1 is a possible D gene (6 bases). This TCR was recovered from a human donor with classical Hodgkin lymphoma. The sample in question was peripheral blood mononuclear cells (PBMCs), obtained at baseline. The CDR3 coding sequence is TGCGCCAGACAGGGAACCTTAGCCAAAAACATTCAGTACTTC. Protein sequence: CARQGTLAKNIQYF.